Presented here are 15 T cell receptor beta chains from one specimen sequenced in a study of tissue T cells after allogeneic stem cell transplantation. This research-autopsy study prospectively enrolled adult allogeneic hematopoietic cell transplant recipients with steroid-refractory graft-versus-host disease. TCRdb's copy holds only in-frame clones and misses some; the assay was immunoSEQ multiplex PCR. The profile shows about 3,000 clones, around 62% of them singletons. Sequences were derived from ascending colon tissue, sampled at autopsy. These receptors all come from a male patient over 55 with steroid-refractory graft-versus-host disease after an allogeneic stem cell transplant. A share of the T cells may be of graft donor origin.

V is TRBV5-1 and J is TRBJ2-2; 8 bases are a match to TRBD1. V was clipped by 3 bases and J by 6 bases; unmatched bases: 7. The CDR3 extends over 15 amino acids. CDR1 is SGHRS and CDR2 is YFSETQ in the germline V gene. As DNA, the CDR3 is TGCGCCAGCAGCTCCCAGGGGGCGCAGGCCGGGGAGCTGTTTTTT. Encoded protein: CASSSQGAQAGELFF. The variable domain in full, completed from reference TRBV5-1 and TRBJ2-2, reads KAGVTQTPRYLIKTRGQQVTLSCSPISGHRSVSWYQQTPGQGLQFLFEYFSETQRNKGNFPGRFSGRQFSNSRSEMNVSTLELGDSALYLCASSSQGAQAGELFFGEGSRLTVL.

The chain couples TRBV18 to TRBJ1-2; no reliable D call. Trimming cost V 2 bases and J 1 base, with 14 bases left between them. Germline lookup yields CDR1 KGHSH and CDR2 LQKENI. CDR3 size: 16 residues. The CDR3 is CASSPSAAAVNYGYTF. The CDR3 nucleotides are TGTGCCAGCTCACCATCAGCCGCAGCGGTTAACTATGGCTACACCTTC.

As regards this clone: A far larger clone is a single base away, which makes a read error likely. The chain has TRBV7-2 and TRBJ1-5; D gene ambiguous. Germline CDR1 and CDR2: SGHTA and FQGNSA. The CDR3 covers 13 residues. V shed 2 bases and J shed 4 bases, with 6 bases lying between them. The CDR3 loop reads CASSLRGNQPQHF. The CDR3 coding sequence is TGTGCCAGCAGCTTACGGGGAAATCAGCCCCAGCATTTT. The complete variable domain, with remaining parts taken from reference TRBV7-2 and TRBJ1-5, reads GAGVSQSPSNKVTEKGKDVELRCDPISGHTALYWYRQSLGQGLEFLIYFQGNSAPDKSGLPSDRFSAERTGGSVSTLTIQRTQQEDSAVYLCASSLRGNQPQHFGDGTRLSIL.

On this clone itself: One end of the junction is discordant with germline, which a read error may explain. The CDR3 region has the DNA TGCCCCCGCCGCTTCGGGGCCGCTCGGGGGGGGGTTGCCTACGAGCAGTACTTC. This codes for CPRRFGAARGGVAYEQYF. This chain joins TRBV11-2 and TRBJ2-7; the match to TRBD2 covers 8 bases. CDR3 length: 18 residues. In germline, CDR1 is SGHAT, CDR2 FQNNGV.

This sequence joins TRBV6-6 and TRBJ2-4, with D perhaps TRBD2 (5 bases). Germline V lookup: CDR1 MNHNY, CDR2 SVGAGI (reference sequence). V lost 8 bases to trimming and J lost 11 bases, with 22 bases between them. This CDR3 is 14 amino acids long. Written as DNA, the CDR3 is TGTGCCAGCGGAACACTAGGAGTTCGGCTCTTTCAGTACTTC. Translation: CASGTLGVRLFQYF.

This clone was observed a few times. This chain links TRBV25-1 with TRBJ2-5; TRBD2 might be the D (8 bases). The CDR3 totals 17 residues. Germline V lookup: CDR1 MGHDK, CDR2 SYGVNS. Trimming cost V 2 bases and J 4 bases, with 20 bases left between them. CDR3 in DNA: TGTGCCAGCAGTGAACCCCCGGGAGGGGGCCTTAGAGAGACCCAGTACTTC. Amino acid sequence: CASSEPPGGGLRETQYF. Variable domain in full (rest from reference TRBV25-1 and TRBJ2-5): EADIYQTPRYLVIGTGKKITLECSQTMGHDKMYWYQQDPGMELHLIHYSYGVNSTEKGDLSSESTVSRIRTEHFPLTLESARPSHTSQYLCASSEPPGGGLRETQYFGPGTRLLVL.

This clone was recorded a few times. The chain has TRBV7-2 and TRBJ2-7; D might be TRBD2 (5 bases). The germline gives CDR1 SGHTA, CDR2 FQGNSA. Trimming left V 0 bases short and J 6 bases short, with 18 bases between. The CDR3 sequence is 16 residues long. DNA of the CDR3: TGTGCCAGCAGCTTAGCGCCGGGGTCGGTCCACAGCGAGCAGTACTTC. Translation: CASSLAPGSVHSEQYF.

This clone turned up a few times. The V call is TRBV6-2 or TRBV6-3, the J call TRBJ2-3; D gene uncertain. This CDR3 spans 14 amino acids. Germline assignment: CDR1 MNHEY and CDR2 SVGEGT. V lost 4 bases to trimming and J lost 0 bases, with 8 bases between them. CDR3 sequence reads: CASSWRYSTDTQYF. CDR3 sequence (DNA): TGTGCCAGCAGTTGGCGTTATAGCACAGATACGCAGTATTTT.

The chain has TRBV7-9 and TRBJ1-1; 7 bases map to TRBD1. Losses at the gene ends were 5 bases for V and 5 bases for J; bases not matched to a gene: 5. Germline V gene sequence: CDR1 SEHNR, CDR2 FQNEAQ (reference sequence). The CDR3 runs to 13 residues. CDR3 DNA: TGTGCCAGCAGCCGAGAGACAGGGACTGAAGCTTTCTTT. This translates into CASSRETGTEAFF.

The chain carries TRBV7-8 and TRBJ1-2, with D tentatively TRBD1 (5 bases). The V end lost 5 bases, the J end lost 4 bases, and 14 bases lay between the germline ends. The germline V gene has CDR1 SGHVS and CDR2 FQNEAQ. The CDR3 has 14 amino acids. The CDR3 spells CASSPRDWGYGYTF. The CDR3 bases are TGTGCCAGCAGCCCCAGGGATTGGGGCTATGGCTACACCTTC.

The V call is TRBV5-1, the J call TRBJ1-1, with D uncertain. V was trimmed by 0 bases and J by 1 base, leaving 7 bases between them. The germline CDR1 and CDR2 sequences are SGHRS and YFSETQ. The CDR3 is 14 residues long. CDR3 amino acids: CASSLAVGNTEAFF. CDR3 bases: TGCGCCAGCAGCTTGGCCGTAGGGAACACTGAAGCTTTCTTT.

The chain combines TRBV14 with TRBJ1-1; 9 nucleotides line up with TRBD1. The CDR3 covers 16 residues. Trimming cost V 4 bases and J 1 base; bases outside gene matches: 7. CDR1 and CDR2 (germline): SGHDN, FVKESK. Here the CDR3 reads CASSRDRVVPNTEAFF. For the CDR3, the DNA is TGTGCCAGCAGCCGGGACAGGGTAGTCCCGAACACTGAAGCTTTCTTT.

In DNA form, the CDR3 reads TGTGCCAGCAGCCGGTACCGGGACAGCTATGGCTACACCTTC. It codes for CASSRYRDSYGYTF. The genes are TRBV6-2 or TRBV6-3 and TRBJ1-2; the match to TRBD1 covers 7 bases. Looked up from germline, CDR1 is MNHEY and CDR2 is SVGEGT. The length of the CDR3 is 14 residues. J lost 4 bases, V lost 6 bases, and 8 bases had no gene match.

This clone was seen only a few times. CDR3: CASAFSSYNEQFF. The CDR3 region has the DNA TGCGCCTCCGCCTTTTCCTCCTACAATGAGCAGTTCTTC. V and J are TRBV4-1 and TRBJ2-1; no reliable D call. The germline CDR1 and CDR2 sequences are MGHRA and YSYEKL. Trimming pared 11 bases from V and 0 bases from J, leaving 11 bases between. The length of the CDR3 is 13 residues.

CDR3 loop: CSASPRSVNTGELFF. The CDR3 bases are TGCAGTGCTAGTCCCAGGAGTGTGAACACCGGGGAGCTGTTTTTT. The V gene is TRBV20-1, the J gene TRBJ2-2, with D hard to call. CDR3 size: 15 residues. Trimming cost V 3 bases and J 1 base, with 12 bases left between them. The germline gives CDR1 DFQATT, CDR2 SNEGSKA (reference sequence).